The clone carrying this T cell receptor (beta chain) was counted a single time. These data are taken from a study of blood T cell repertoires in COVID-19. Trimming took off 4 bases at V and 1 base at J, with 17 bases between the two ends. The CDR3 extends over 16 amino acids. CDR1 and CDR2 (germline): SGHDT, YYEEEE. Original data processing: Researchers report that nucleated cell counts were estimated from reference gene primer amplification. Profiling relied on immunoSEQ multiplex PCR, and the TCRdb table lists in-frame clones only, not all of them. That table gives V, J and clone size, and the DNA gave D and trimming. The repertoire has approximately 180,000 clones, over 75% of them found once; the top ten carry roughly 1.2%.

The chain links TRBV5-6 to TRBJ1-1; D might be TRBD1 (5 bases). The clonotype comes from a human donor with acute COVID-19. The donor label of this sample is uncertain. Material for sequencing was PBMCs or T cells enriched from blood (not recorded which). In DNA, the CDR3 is TGTGCCAGCAGCCCTCGGATGGGTGGGGCGAACACTGAAGCTTTCTTT. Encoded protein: CASSPRMGGANTEAFF.